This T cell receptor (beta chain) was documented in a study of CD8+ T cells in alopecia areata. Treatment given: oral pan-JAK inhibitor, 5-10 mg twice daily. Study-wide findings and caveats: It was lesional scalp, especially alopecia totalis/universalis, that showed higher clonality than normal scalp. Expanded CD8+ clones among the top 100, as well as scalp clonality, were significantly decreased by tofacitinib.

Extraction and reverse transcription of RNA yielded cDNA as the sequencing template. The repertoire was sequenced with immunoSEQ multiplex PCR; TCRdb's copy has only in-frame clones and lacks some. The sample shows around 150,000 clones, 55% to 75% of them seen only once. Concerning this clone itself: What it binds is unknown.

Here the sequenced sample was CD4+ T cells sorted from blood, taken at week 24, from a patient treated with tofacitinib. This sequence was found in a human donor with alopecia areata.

CDR3 sequence (DNA): TGCGCCAGCAGCTCCCCGGGGGGTCCCACCTACGAGCAGTACTTC. It codes for CASSSPGGPTYEQYF. The chain has TRBV5-1 and TRBJ2-7; TRBD2 matches at 7 bases. The CDR3 covers 15 residues. With 3 bases clipped from V and 2 bases from J, the junction kept 8 bases outside the gene matches. Germline assignment: CDR1 SGHRS and CDR2 YFSETQ.